The 28 T cell receptor beta chains given below trace back to one sample, sequenced in a study of Ad26.COV2.S vaccination and SARS-CoV-2 variants. Produced via immunoSEQ multiplex PCR; TCRdb's table is partial and in-frame only. The table has approximately 400,000 clones, roughly 84% seen once. Treatment meaning: around 19 received Ad26.COV2.S at low or high dose, single or two shots; about 5 received placebo; per-sample allocation not given. Specimens were obtained on day 63 following the first vaccine or placebo injection. The starting material was peripheral blood, obtained in a trial of Ad26.COV2.S vaccine versus placebo. The receptors were sampled from a person between 18 and 59 years old who received the Ad26.COV2.S COVID-19 vaccine or a placebo.

The chain carries TRBV14 and TRBJ2-1; 11 bases align to TRBD2. This CDR3 comprises 16 residues. With 2 bases clipped from V and 8 bases from J, the junction kept 8 bases outside the gene matches. Per germline, CDR1 SGHDN and CDR2 FVKESK. DNA for the CDR3: TGTGCCAGCAGCCAACTAGTACTAGCGGGAGCCCATGAGCAGTTCTTC. Translated, it gives CASSQLVLAGAHEQFF.

The chain employs TRBV7-2 and TRBJ2-3, with D unclear. Germline values: CDR1 SGHTA, CDR2 FQGNSA. The CDR3 runs 16 residues. Trimming removed 0 bases at V and 0 bases at J, with 10 bases between. The CDR3, as DNA: TGTGCCAGCAGCTTAGCTAGCAGACCTAGCACAGATACGCAGTATTTT. This encodes CASSLASRPSTDTQYF.

The chain employs TRBV5-4 and TRBJ2-7, with TRBD2 identical over 9 bases. Unmatched junction bases numbered 7, after V lost 0 bases and J lost 3 bases. Germline lookup yields CDR1 SGHNT and CDR2 YYREEE (reference sequence). This CDR3 has 16 amino acids. CDR3 nucleotide sequence: TGTGCCAGCAGCTTGGGTGGCGGGGGGGAGTTCTACGAGCAGTACTTC. Protein: CASSLGGGGEFYEQYF.

V and J are TRBV7-2 and TRBJ2-1; no clear D. Germline-derived CDR1 and CDR2 are SGHTA and FQGNSA. Trimming took off 5 bases at V and 9 bases at J, with 11 bases between the two ends. The CDR3 runs 12 residues. The CDR3 DNA sequence: TGTGCCAGCAGCGAAACTCCCTTTGAGCAGTTCTTC. This codes for CASSETPFEQFF.

The chain recombines TRBV19 with TRBJ1-2; D is uncertain. CDR3 size: 13 residues. V was pared by 6 bases and J by 2 bases, with 10 bases between. The V gene's germline CDR1 is LNHDA and CDR2 SQIVND (reference sequence). CDR3 DNA sequence: TGTGCCAGTAGGTTCGGCGGAAACTATGGCTACACCTTC. Its translation is CASRFGGNYGYTF.

The count of this clone is one. CDR3 nucleotide sequence: TGCGCCAGCAGCCCAAGTATGGGTGGCAATGAAAAACTGTTTTTT. Protein product: CASSPSMGGNEKLFF. The rearrangement uses TRBV4-1 and TRBJ1-4, with no clear D. The ends were cut back, 4 bases at V and 5 bases at J, with 14 bases in the middle. CDR1 is MGHRA, CDR2 YSYEKL, per germline. This CDR3 is built from 15 residues.

The V call is TRBV30, the J call TRBJ2-3; no definite D call. The CDR3 is 14 residues long. Germline values: CDR1 GTSNPN, CDR2 SVGIG (reference sequence). V dropped 0 bases and J dropped 2 bases, with 9 bases sitting between them. The CDR3 sequence: CAWSVYRSTDTQYF. CDR3 nucleotide sequence: TGTGCCTGGAGTGTATACCGCTCCACAGATACGCAGTATTTT.

The chain employs TRBV2 and TRBJ1-1; D possibly corresponds to TRBD1 (6 bases). V shed 5 bases and J shed 1 base, with 11 bases lying between them. The CDR3 sequence is 14 residues long. CDR1 and CDR2 (germline): SNHLY, FYNNEI. CDR3 nucleotides: TGTGCCAGCAGTATACAGGGTCGGAACACTGAAGCTTTCTTT. Translated, it gives CASSIQGRNTEAFF.

This chain joins TRBV7-2 and TRBJ2-4; D may be TRBD2 (5 bases). V was cut by 3 bases and J by 7 bases, with 10 bases left in between. This CDR3 has 13 amino acids. In germline, CDR1 is SGHTA, CDR2 FQGNSA. CDR3 DNA sequence: TGTGCCAGCAGCTTTTCTTGGGAGAACATTCAGTACTTC. Translated: CASSFSWENIQYF.

The chain combines TRBV6-5 with TRBJ2-7, with TRBD2 identical over 8 bases. This CDR3 is 14 amino acids long. Germline assignment: CDR1 MNHEY and CDR2 SVGAGI. J gave up 5 bases and V 10 bases, and 13 bases lay outside the gene matches. The CDR3 sequence is CATGVSGGYHEQYF. The CDR3 DNA is TGTGCCACGGGGGTGAGCGGGGGTTACCACGAGCAGTACTTC.

V is TRBV12-3 or TRBV12-4 and J is TRBJ2-2, with D maybe TRBD1 (6 bases). V gave up 6 bases and J gave up 7 bases, with 12 bases separating them. CDR3 length: 13 residues. CDR3 nucleotide sequence: TGTGCCAGCAGGAATAGGGGGAACGGGGAGCTGTTTTTT. Protein sequence: CASRNRGNGELFF.

V is TRBV24-1 and J is TRBJ2-2; a possible D gene is TRBD2 (6 bases). The V end lost 3 bases, the J end lost 0 bases, and 13 bases lay between the germline ends. The CDR3 consists of 17 residues. CDR1 is KGHDR and CDR2 is SFDVKD in the germline V gene. The chain's CDR3 is CATSDSRGGTNTGELFF. The CDR3 DNA reads TGTGCCACCAGTGATAGTCGAGGAGGGACGAACACCGGGGAGCTGTTTTTT.

This rearrangement joins TRBV7-2 to TRBJ1-1; D uncertain. The CDR3 is made up of 15 amino acids. The germline V gene encodes CDR1 SGHTA and CDR2 FQGNSA. Trimming pared 1 base from V and 0 bases from J, leaving 9 bases between. The CDR3 spells CASSLDRLMNTEAFF. CDR3 in DNA: TGTGCCAGCAGCTTAGACAGATTAATGAACACTGAAGCTTTCTTT. Drawing the rest from reference TRBV7-2 and TRBJ1-1, the complete variable domain is GAGVSQSPSNKVTEKGKDVELRCDPISGHTALYWYRQSLGQGLEFLIYFQGNSAPDKSGLPSDRFSAERTGGSVSTLTIQRTQQEDSAVYLCASSLDRLMNTEAFFGQGTRLTVV.

The chain carries TRBV25-1 and TRBJ1-4, with D uncertain. Germline V lookup: CDR1 MGHDK, CDR2 SYGVNS. CDR3 length: 13 residues. The ends were cut back, 7 bases at V and 6 bases at J, with 12 bases in the middle. CDR3 region: CASTGFIDEKLFF. The DNA of the CDR3 is TGTGCCAGCACGGGGTTCATAGATGAAAAACTGTTTTTT.

The genes are TRBV7-8 and TRBJ1-2; 7 nucleotides match TRBD1. The V segment lost 4 bases and the J segment 6 bases; nucleotides outside the gene matches: 17. Germline V lookup: CDR1 SGHVS, CDR2 FQNEAQ. This CDR3 region has 17 residues. The CDR3 loop is CASSSRVTGQYSDGYTF. The CDR3 DNA follows: TGTGCCAGCAGCTCACGGGTGACAGGGCAATATTCAGATGGCTACACCTTC.

The chain recombines TRBV4-3 with TRBJ1-6; the D is unclear. Deletions cut 0 bases from V and 5 bases from J, with 11 bases between. Germline V gene data show CDR1 as LGHNA and CDR2 as YSLEER. The CDR3 runs 16 residues. The CDR3: CASSQEWGGHNSPLHF. Written as DNA, the CDR3 is TGCGCCAGCAGCCAAGAATGGGGAGGCCATAATTCACCCCTCCACTTT.

The chain links TRBV4-3 to TRBJ2-7; a weak D match, TRBD2 (6 bases). CDR1 and CDR2 from the germline V gene are LGHNA and YSLEER. V was clipped by 0 bases and J by 2 bases, with 20 bases between them. The CDR3 runs to 18 residues. The CDR3 DNA is TGCGCCAGCAGCCAAGAGCCTCCCGGCCTAGCGTCCACCTACGAGCAGTACTTC. Amino acid sequence: CASSQEPPGLASTYEQYF.

The rearrangement uses TRBV5-1 and TRBJ2-7; no firm D call. The CDR3 runs 14 residues. V lost 5 bases, J lost 1 base, and 13 bases lay in between. Germline lookup yields CDR1 SGHRS and CDR2 YFSETQ. DNA for the CDR3: TGCGCCAGCAGTCTGTCCAGTGGATCCTACGAGCAGTACTTC. Translating gives CASSLSSGSYEQYF.

J is TRBJ2-3 and V is TRBV12-2; the D call in the table, TRBD1, was not verified against the DNA. TRBV12-2 is classified as a pseudogene. The CDR3 is 16 residues long. The CDR3 nucleotides read TGTGCAAGTCGCCCGAACGGACAGGGCGGAGGGGATACGCAGTATTTT. This translates into CASRPNGQGGGDTQYF.

The gene calls are TRBV23-1 and TRBJ2-7; TRBD1 might be the D (5 bases). TRBV23-1 is marked as an open reading frame, function uncertain. This CDR3 comprises 15 residues. V was clipped by 2 bases and J by 0 bases, with 11 bases between them. The CDR3 loop reads CASSQPTAPSYEQYF. CDR3 in DNA: TGCGCCAGCAGTCAACCGACAGCGCCCTCCTACGAGCAGTACTTC.

The rearrangement joins TRBV30 to TRBJ1-1; D unclear. Between the trimmed V and J ends, which lost 6 bases and 0 bases, there was a span of 8 bases. This CDR3 has 12 amino acids. In germline, CDR1 is GTSNPN, CDR2 SVGIG (reference sequence). CDR3 DNA sequence: TGTGCCTGTCTGGACCTGAACACTGAAGCTTTCTTT. It specifies CACLDLNTEAFF. Based on the CDR3 plus reference TRBV30 and TRBJ1-1, the full variable domain is SQTIHQWPATLVQPVGSPLSLECTVEGTSNPNLYWYRQAAGRGLQLLFYSVGIGQISSEVPQNLSASRPQDRQFILSSKKLLLSDSGFYLCACLDLNTEAFFGQGTRLTVV.

The chain combines TRBV21-1 with TRBJ2-3; the table gives TRBD1 as D, unverified against the DNA. TRBV21-1 is deemed a pseudogene. This CDR3 has 15 amino acids. The DNA of the CDR3 is TGTGCCAGCAGCCCCCTCCTACAGGGACCAGATACGCAGTATTTT. It encodes CASSPLLQGPDTQYF.

This chain uses TRBV10-3 with TRBJ2-1; D might be TRBD2 (5 bases). V was clipped by 10 bases and J by 0 bases, with 13 bases between them. The length of the CDR3 is 14 residues. Looked up from germline, CDR1 is ENHRY and CDR2 is SYGVKD. CDR3 residues: CATEDGNSYNEQFF. Here the CDR3 DNA reads TGTGCCACCGAAGACGGGAACTCCTACAATGAGCAGTTCTTC.

The chain joins TRBV7-9 to TRBJ2-2; 9 bases align to TRBD2. CDR3 length: 16 residues. V lost 5 bases, J lost 4 bases, and 8 bases stayed unmatched. Germline lookup yields CDR1 SEHNR and CDR2 FQNEAQ (reference sequence). Here the CDR3 DNA reads TGTGCCAGCAGCCTCTGGGCGGGGGGGCGCACCGGGGAGCTGTTTTTT. The encoded protein is CASSLWAGGRTGELFF.

The chain employs TRBV7-9 and TRBJ1-1; D remains ambiguous. V was cut by 10 bases and J by 0 bases, with 27 bases left in between. This CDR3 spans 18 amino acids. Germline CDR1 reads SEHNR; CDR2 reads FQNEAQ (reference sequence). CDR3 DNA sequence: TGTGCCAACGAATTCCTCAAGGCGGATTTCAACCTGAACACTGAAGCTTTCTTT. Translated: CANEFLKADFNLNTEAFF.

This clone was seen a handful of times. The rearrangement uses TRBV27 and TRBJ2-7; 8 bases are a match to TRBD1. Looked up from germline, CDR1 is MNHEY and CDR2 is SMNVEV (reference sequence). With 5 bases clipped from V and 0 bases from J, the junction kept 12 bases outside the gene matches. There are 17 residues in the CDR3. Here the CDR3 DNA reads TGTGCCAGCAGTATCCGGACAGGGATAACAACCTCCTACGAGCAGTACTTC. It codes for CASSIRTGITTSYEQYF.

Concerning this clone: One end of the junction varies from germline; a read error may be responsible. The CDR3, as DNA: TGTGCCAGCAGCCTAGACAGGATGGGCGAAGCTTTCTTT. This translates into CASSLDRMGEAFF. This chain links TRBV11-3 with TRBJ1-1, with D perhaps TRBD1 (6 bases). Germline CDR1 reads SGHNT; CDR2 reads YENEEA. The CDR3 contains 13 residues.

The chain combines TRBV7-9 with TRBJ2-5; D ambiguous. CDR1 and CDR2 (germline): SEHNR, FQNEAQ (reference sequence). This CDR3 has 13 amino acids. Trimming left V 7 bases short and J 1 base short, with 10 bases between. The CDR3 region is CASTTNSQETQYF. CDR3 coding DNA: TGTGCCAGCACCACGAATAGCCAAGAGACCCAGTACTTC.